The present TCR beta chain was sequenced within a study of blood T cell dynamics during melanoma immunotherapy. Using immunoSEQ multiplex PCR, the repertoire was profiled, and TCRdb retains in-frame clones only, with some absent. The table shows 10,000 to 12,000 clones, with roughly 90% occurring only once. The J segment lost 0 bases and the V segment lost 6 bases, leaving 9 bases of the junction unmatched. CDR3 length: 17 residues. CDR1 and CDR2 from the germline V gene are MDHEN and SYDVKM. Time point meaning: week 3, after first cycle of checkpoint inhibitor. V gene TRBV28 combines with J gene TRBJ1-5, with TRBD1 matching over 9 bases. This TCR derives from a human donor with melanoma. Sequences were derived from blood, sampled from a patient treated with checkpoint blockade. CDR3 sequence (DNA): TGTGCCAGCAGCCTAGGGACAGGGCGGTATAGCAATCAGCCCCAGCATTTT. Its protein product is CASSLGTGRYSNQPQHF.